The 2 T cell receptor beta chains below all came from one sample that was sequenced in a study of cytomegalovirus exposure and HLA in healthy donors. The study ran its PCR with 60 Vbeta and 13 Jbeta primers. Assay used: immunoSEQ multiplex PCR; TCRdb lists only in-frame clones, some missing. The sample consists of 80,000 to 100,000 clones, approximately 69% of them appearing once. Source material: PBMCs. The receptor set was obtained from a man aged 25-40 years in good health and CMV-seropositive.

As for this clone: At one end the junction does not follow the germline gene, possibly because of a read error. This CDR3 reads CSASNGRATF. DNA for the CDR3: TGCAGCGCTAGCAATGGGCGGGCAACCTTT. V gene TRBV20-1 combines with J gene TRBJ1-4; no firm D call. From germline, CDR1 is DFQATT and CDR2 SNEGSKA (reference sequence). This CDR3 region has 10 residues.

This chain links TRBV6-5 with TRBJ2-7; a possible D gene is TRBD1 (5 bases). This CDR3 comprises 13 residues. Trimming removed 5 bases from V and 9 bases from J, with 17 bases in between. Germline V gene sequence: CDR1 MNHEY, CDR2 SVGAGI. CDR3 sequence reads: CASSRGIDLGQYF. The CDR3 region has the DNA TGTGCCAGCAGTAGGGGTATCGACCTCGGGCAGTACTTC.